This is a list of T cell receptor beta chains from one sample in a study of identical twins. TCRdb itself ran the 5' RACE reads through MiXCR, one entry per CDR3 protein. This table has a few hundred thousand distinct CDR3 sequences, 12% to 15% appearing once. This same sample was also taken into another study, of yellow fever vaccine responses in identical twins.

Sequencing input: CD4+ T cells sorted from blood. These receptors originate from a woman between 18 and 29 years old in good health. Each CDR3 is given with its conserved first and last residue. The D gene is left open where the match is weak. The listing skips clone size in some rows; elsewhere it reads once, few, many or a size class.

TRBJ2-5	few	.	TRBV5-1	TGCGCCAGCAGACCCCGGACAGGAGGGGAGGAGACCCAGTACTTC	CASRPRTGGEETQYF
TRBJ2-1	few	TRBD2	TRBV5-1	TGCGCCAGCAGCTCGAGAGGACTAGCGGGAGGTTTTAATGAGCAGTTCTTC	CASSSRGLAGGFNEQFF
TRBJ2-1	.	.	TRBV27	TGTGCCAGCAGATCCCCCGGGCCTTTCGGGCAGTTCTTC	CASRSPGPFGQFF
TRBJ2-5	many	TRBD2	TRBV27	TGTGCCAGCAGTTCCCCTACTAGCGGCCAAGAGACCCAGTACTTC	CASSSPTSGQETQYF
TRBJ2-1	.	.	TRBV27	TGTGCCAGCAGTTTTACAGGGACGTCAACCTACAATGAGCAGTTCTTC	CASSFTGTSTYNEQFF
TRBJ2-2	.	TRBD1	TRBV14	TGTGCCAGCAGAGTACAGGGGACCGCCGGGGAGCTGTTTTTT	CASRVQGTAGELFF
TRBJ2-3	many	.	TRBV5-6	TGTGCCAGCAGCCCTGACTGGGGAAGCACAGATACGCAGTATTTT	CASSPDWGSTDTQYF
TRBJ2-5	.	TRBD1	TRBV10-3	TGTGCCATCAGTGAGGACAGGGGGTTGGAAGAGACCCAGTACTTC	CAISEDRGLEETQYF
TRBJ2-2	.	TRBD2	TRBV7-9	TGTGCCAGCAGACCTAGCGGGGGATCCGGGGAGCTGTTTTTT	CASRPSGGSGELFF
TRBJ2-1	few	.	TRBV20-1	TGCAGTGCCGACGGGAGTTTCGGTGAGCAGTTCTTC	CSADGSFGEQFF
TRBJ2-1	few	.	TRBV25-1	TGTGCCAGCAGCCAGGCTAGTTTGCGGAATGAGCAGTTCTTC	CASSQASLRNEQFF